This T cell receptor beta chain was sequenced during a study of technical replicates of blood from several donors. The V gene lost 4 bases and the J gene lost 5 bases, with 15 bases spanning the gap. The CDR3 has 14 amino acids. In germline, CDR1 is MNHEY, CDR2 SMNVEV (reference sequence). Assay used: immunoSEQ multiplex PCR; TCRdb lists only in-frame clones, some missing. The sample carries approximately 73,000 clones, 85% to 95% recorded once. The V and J genes are TRBV27 and TRBJ2-7; TRBD2 is a possible D gene (5 bases). This TCR derives from a human donor in good health. What was sequenced was T cells isolated from PBMCs. CDR3 amino acids: CASSYGGSFDEQYF. The CDR3 DNA follows: TGTGCCAGCAGTTATGGAGGTTCCTTCGACGAGCAGTACTTC.